The subject of this entry is one T cell receptor (beta chain). Its antigen is not identified. This entry comes from a study of long-term antiretroviral therapy in people with HIV. Clinicians in the United States treated all participants with HIV. Survey level was the resolution at which the v3.0 immunoSEQ assay ran. Researchers set sequencing to target roughly 35,000-55,000 T-cell genomes per sample. The data were produced by immunoSEQ multiplex PCR, yet TCRdb's version contains in-frame clones alone and is incomplete. The sample yields approximately 28,000 clones, roughly 96% seen once. Germline V CDR1 and CDR2: SGDLS, YYNGEE. The CDR3 sequence is 16 residues long. The V segment lost 0 bases and the J segment 4 bases; nucleotides outside the gene matches: 5. General study points: Older ART regimens were possibly in use when the blood was collected between the mid-2000s and the late 2010s.

The source material was unsorted PBMCs, sampled 5.3 years after starting antiretroviral therapy. This sequence was found in a man aged 25-45 years with HIV. The chain is built from TRBV9 and TRBJ2-3, with 10 bases aligning to TRBD2. CDR3 sequence: CASSVDLAGDSDTQYF. CDR3 nucleotide sequence: TGTGCCAGCAGCGTAGATCTAGCGGGAGACTCAGATACGCAGTATTTT.